The 14 T cell receptor beta chains below were found in one sample sequenced in a study of T cell changes during pregnancy in multiple sclerosis. The table came from immunoSEQ multiplex PCR; TCRdb's copy has only in-frame clones and leaves some out. The table includes around 13,000 clones, about 87% detected once. The sample was CD8+ T cells from peripheral blood mononuclear cells, taken in the second trimester of pregnancy. These receptors were obtained from a female donor in good health, enrolled as a control in a pregnancy study.

The V gene is TRBV4-1, the J gene TRBJ1-2; no definite D call. V was trimmed by 0 bases and J by 4 bases, leaving 9 bases between them. Germline assignment: CDR1 MGHRA and CDR2 YSYEKL. CDR3 length: 14 amino acids. CDR3 loop: CASSQEASIYGYTF. CDR3 sequence (DNA): TGCGCCAGCAGCCAAGAAGCTAGTATCTATGGCTACACCTTC.

The chain couples TRBV5-6 to TRBJ1-2; maybe TRBD1 (5 bases). There are 15 residues in the CDR3. Germline CDR1 reads SGHDT; CDR2 reads YYEEEE. The V end was cut by 2 bases, the J end by 3 bases, with 14 bases between. CDR3: CASSFLQVFDYGYTF. For the CDR3, the DNA is TGTGCCAGCAGCTTTTTACAGGTCTTTGACTATGGCTACACCTTC. The entire variable domain, with the rest obtained from reference TRBV5-6 and TRBJ1-2, is as follows: DAGVTQSPTHLIKTRGQQVTLRCSPKSGHDTVSWYQQALGQGPQFIFQYYEEEERQRGNFPDRFSGHQFPNYSSELNVNALLLGDSALYLCASSFLQVFDYGYTFGSGTRLTVV.

CDR3: CASSPTGSPEQYF. The DNA of the CDR3 is TGTGCCAGCAGCCCGACAGGGTCCCCAGAGCAGTACTTC. The chain recombines TRBV7-9 with TRBJ2-7; TRBD1 aligns across 7 bases. The CDR3 totals 13 residues. Germline lookup yields CDR1 SEHNR and CDR2 FQNEAQ (reference sequence). The junction had 8 bases not matched to a gene; V was cut back by 5 bases and J by 7 bases. Full variable domain (remainder filled in from reference TRBV7-9 and TRBJ2-7): DTGVSQNPRHKITKRGQNVTFRCDPISEHNRLYWYRQTLGQGPEFLTYFQNEAQLEKSRLLSDRFSAERPKGSFSTLEIQRTEQGDSAMYLCASSPTGSPEQYFGPGTRLTVT.

V gene TRBV28 combines with J gene TRBJ2-1, with 7 nucleotides matching TRBD1. The J segment lost 2 bases and the V segment lost 4 bases, leaving 5 bases of the junction unmatched. Germline lookup yields CDR1 MDHEN and CDR2 SYDVKM. There are 15 residues in the CDR3. The CDR3, as DNA: TGTGCCAGCAGTTGGACAGGCGTGACCTACAATGAGCAGTTCTTC. Translated, it gives CASSWTGVTYNEQFF.

The chain combines TRBV29-1 with TRBJ2-5, with a possible D match to TRBD2 (5 bases). The germline V gene has CDR1 SQVTM and CDR2 ANQGSEA. Trimming shortened V by 7 bases and J by 1 base, and 13 bases separated the two germline ends. The CDR3 contains 13 residues. CDR3 loop: CSAGGRFQETQYF. CDR3 in DNA: TGCAGCGCCGGAGGACGGTTCCAAGAGACCCAGTACTTC.

Written as DNA, the CDR3 is TGTGCCAGCCGCGGGGGGCTCACTGAAGCTTTCTTT. Translated, it gives CASRGGLTEAFF. V usage is TRBV25-1 and J usage is TRBJ1-1; D is possibly TRBD1 (6 bases). Germline assignment: CDR1 MGHDK and CDR2 SYGVNS. This CDR3 spans 12 amino acids. The V end was cut by 8 bases, the J end by 4 bases, with 11 bases between.

The chain combines TRBV5-6 with TRBJ1-2; a weak D match, TRBD1 (5 bases). This CDR3 is built from 16 residues. V dropped 4 bases and J dropped 6 bases, with 22 bases sitting between them. The germline V gene has CDR1 SGHDT and CDR2 YYEEEE. The CDR3 is CASSLDSALHRDGYTF. For the CDR3, the DNA is TGTGCCAGCAGCCTTGACAGTGCCCTACATCGTGATGGCTACACCTTC.

The rearrangement joins TRBV5-4 to TRBJ2-3; 8 positions agree with TRBD1. Germline loops: CDR1 SGHNT, CDR2 YYREEE (reference sequence). The CDR3 is 16 amino acids. J lost 4 bases, V lost 4 bases, and 11 bases had no gene match. The CDR3 loop is CASSESGGPEADTQYF. CDR3 DNA: TGTGCCAGCAGCGAGTCAGGGGGCCCGGAGGCAGATACGCAGTATTTT.

This clone was counted once. This chain links TRBV4-1 with TRBJ1-1; 7 bases are a match to TRBD1. From germline, CDR1 is MGHRA and CDR2 YSYEKL. The ends lost 0 bases at V and 0 bases at J; junction bases unmatched: 16. The CDR3 totals 20 residues. CDR3 coding DNA: TGCGCCAGCAGCCAAGATCGGCGAGGGGGCTTGGACAGATTGAACACTGAAGCTTTCTTT. It codes for CASSQDRRGGLDRLNTEAFF.

The rearrangement links TRBV28 to TRBJ1-4, with D hard to call. The CDR3 is 13 amino acids. Germline values: CDR1 MDHEN, CDR2 SYDVKM. Trimming stripped 7 bases from V and 6 bases from J, with 12 bases between. DNA for the CDR3: TGTGCCAGCATGGGCGGGGAGGATGAAAAACTGTTTTTT. As protein: CASMGGEDEKLFF.

The chain carries TRBV5-4 and TRBJ1-2; D remains unclear. Germline values: CDR1 SGHNT, CDR2 YYREEE (reference sequence). Deletions cut 0 bases from V and 8 bases from J, with 8 bases between. The CDR3 runs to 12 residues. CDR3 bases: TGTGCCAGCAGCTTGGGACTCGGAGGCTACACCTTC. Residues: CASSLGLGGYTF.

As DNA, the CDR3 is TGTGCCAGCAGTTCGACGGGGGGAAACACCATATATTTT. This translates into CASSSTGGNTIYF. The V and J genes are TRBV25-1 and TRBJ1-3; D not certain. V lost 5 bases to trimming and J lost 4 bases, with 9 bases between them. The CDR3 is made up of 13 amino acids. The germline V gene encodes CDR1 MGHDK and CDR2 SYGVNS.

The chain joins TRBV28 to TRBJ1-2; 12 positions agree with TRBD1. Germline lookup yields CDR1 MDHEN and CDR2 SYDVKM. The CDR3 is 14 residues long. The V segment lost 5 bases and the J segment 7 bases; nucleotides outside the gene matches: 5. In DNA, the CDR3 is TGTGCCAGCAGTACGGGACAGGGGGCTCTTGGCTACACCTTC. Its translation: CASSTGQGALGYTF.

The chain couples TRBV7-3 to TRBJ2-2; D perhaps matches TRBD2 (5 bases). The V end lost 0 bases, the J end lost 5 bases, and 19 bases lay between the germline ends. This CDR3 spans 18 amino acids. Germline CDR1 and CDR2: SGHTA and FQGTGA. CDR3 loop: CASSLTPGAGEGTGELFF. CDR3 sequence (DNA): TGTGCCAGCAGCTTAACTCCAGGCGCGGGTGAAGGAACCGGGGAGCTGTTTTTT. Full variable domain (remainder filled in from reference TRBV7-3 and TRBJ2-2): GAGVSQTPSNKVTEKGKYVELRCDPISGHTALYWYRQSLGQGPEFLIYFQGTGAADDSGLPNDRFFAVRPEGSVSTLKIQRTERGDSAVYLCASSLTPGAGEGTGELFFGEGSRLTVL.